This entry lists 18 T cell receptor beta chains sequenced from one sample in a study of neurological immune-mediated disorders (dated by TCRdb to between 2017 and 2020). Preparation of the library involved 5' RACE. For sequencing, an Illumina HiSeq 2500 was employed. In TCRdb, the public reads were trimmed at Q25 with fastp and aligned with MiXCR, with productive beta chains retained. Rows are combined by CDR3 protein, so each entry shows the most common genes and DNA. The sample table records around 46,000 distinct CDR3 sequences; around 2% of these occur just once. Around 2% of the sample belongs to the ten largest clones. The sample consisted of PBMCs. These receptors were obtained from a woman aged 35 to 49 with multiple sclerosis.

V usage is TRBV7-3 and J usage is TRBJ1-2, with 7 bases aligning to TRBD1. Per the germline V gene, CDR1 is SGHTA and CDR2 is FQGTGA. Unmatched junction bases numbered 7, after V lost 0 bases and J lost 3 bases. This CDR3 has 16 residues. The CDR3 region is CASSLTSTDRDYGYTF. In DNA, the CDR3 is TGTGCCAGCAGCTTAACGTCGACCGACAGGGACTATGGCTACACCTTC.

The sample holds a few counts of this clonotype. The junction departs from germline at one end; a sequencing error may be responsible. The chain carries TRBV15 and TRBJ1-6, with no clear D. This CDR3 is 13 amino acids long. Germline V gene data show CDR1 as LNHNV and CDR2 as YYDKDF (reference sequence). The CDR3, as DNA: TGTGCCACCAGCAGACAGCAGAATTCAACCCTCAACTTT. Residues: CATSRQQNSTLNF.

This clonotype was seen at least ten times. This chain uses TRBV7-6 with TRBJ1-1, with D hard to call. Trimming removed 1 base from V and 1 base from J, with 13 bases in between. The CDR3 runs 16 residues. Germline CDR1 is SGHVS and CDR2 is FNYEAQ. The CDR3 here is CASSLDGREGNTEAFF. The CDR3 DNA is TGTGCCAGCAGCTTAGACGGACGGGAAGGGAACACTGAAGCTTTCTTT.

This clonotype has a count of ten or more. The chain links TRBV12-3 or TRBV12-4 to TRBJ2-4, with 8 bases lining up with TRBD1. With V trimmed by 5 bases and J by 7 bases, 7 bases remained unmatched. The CDR3 loop spans 14 amino acids. The CDR3 nucleotides read TGTGCCAGCAGTCTCCCTCAGGGGGCGAACATTCAGTACTTC. As protein: CASSLPQGANIQYF.

This clonotype showed up many times. The chain combines TRBV4-2 with TRBJ1-1, with D hard to call. V lost 0 bases and J lost 7, with 12 bases in between. The length of the CDR3 is 14 residues. CDR1 LGHNA and CDR2 YNFKEQ come from the germline V gene. The CDR3 DNA follows: TGTGCCAGCAGCCAAGATGCTTGGGTGGGTGAAGCTTTCTTT. Amino acid sequence: CASSQDAWVGEAFF.

This clonotype was found many times. CDR3 DNA: TGTGCCAGCAGCGTCGGGTTAAGCTCCTACAATGAGCAGTTCTTC. Translating gives CASSVGLSSYNEQFF. The V call is TRBV2, the J call TRBJ2-1; no clear D gene. The CDR3 is 15 residues long. The V end lost 6 bases, the J end lost 0 bases, and 12 bases lay between the germline ends. The germline CDR1 and CDR2 sequences are SNHLY and FYNNEI. Supplemented by reference TRBV2 and TRBJ2-1, the full variable domain reads EPEVTQTPSHQVTQMGQEVILRCVPISNHLYFYWYRQILGQKVEFLVSFYNNEISEKSEIFDDQFSVERPDGSNFTLKIRSTKLEDSAMYFCASSVGLSSYNEQFFGPGTRLTVL.

This chain joins TRBV11-3 and TRBJ2-1; D gene unclear. Germline V gene data show CDR1 as SGHNT and CDR2 as YENEEA. V gave up 6 bases and J gave up 6 bases, with 12 bases separating them. This CDR3 comprises 13 residues. CDR3 sequence: CASSSMASNEQFF. DNA for the CDR3: TGTGCCAGCAGTTCTATGGCTTCCAATGAGCAGTTCTTC.

A note on this clonotype: Being one base from a much bigger clone, this may be a read error. The missing conserved phenylalanine or tryptophan at the end of this CDR3 makes a read error likely. The chain is built from TRBV7-9 and TRBJ2-7; D gene ambiguous. Germline assignment: CDR1 SEHNR and CDR2 FQNEAQ (reference sequence). Trimming left V 5 bases short and J 2 bases short, with 13 bases between. This CDR3 contains 14 residues. In DNA, the CDR3 is TGTGCCAGCAGCCCTTTAACAGCTACCTACGAGCAGTACTGC. Protein sequence: CASSPLTATYEQYC.

This clonotype was counted at least ten times. The chain links TRBV12-3 or TRBV12-4 to TRBJ1-5; D gene ambiguous. Trimming pared 4 bases from V and 2 bases from J, leaving 12 bases between. The CDR3 is made up of 15 amino acids. The CDR3 spells CASSSGKRGNQPQHF. The CDR3 coding sequence is TGTGCCAGCAGTTCAGGAAAACGAGGCAATCAGCCCCAGCATTTT.

This clonotype was recorded at least ten times. V gene TRBV5-1 combines with J gene TRBJ2-7; TRBD1 agrees at 9 bases. The V gene's germline CDR1 is SGHRS and CDR2 YFSETQ. Unmatched junction bases numbered 4, after V lost 5 bases and J lost 1 base. The CDR3 loop spans 14 amino acids. CDR3: CASREQGASYEQYF. DNA of the CDR3: TGCGCCAGCAGGGAACAGGGGGCGTCCTACGAGCAGTACTTC.

This clonotype was observed many times. The chain joins TRBV5-1 to TRBJ2-1, with 10 bases aligning to TRBD1. The CDR3 is made up of 15 amino acids. J was trimmed by 4 bases and V by 4 bases; bases with no gene match: 5. Germline CDR1 reads SGHRS; CDR2 reads YFSETQ. CDR3 coding DNA: TGCGCCAGCAGCCCGGGACAGGGGCAGTACAATGAGCAGTTCTTC. Translated, it gives CASSPGQGQYNEQFF.

Many counts were recorded for this clonotype. The CDR3 spells CSARRGADTEAFF. The CDR3 coding sequence is TGCAGTGCTAGAAGGGGGGCTGACACTGAAGCTTTCTTT. The rearrangement links TRBV20-1 to TRBJ1-1; weak D call: TRBD1 (6 bases). The CDR3 runs 13 residues. The V gene's germline CDR1 is DFQATT and CDR2 SNEGSKA (reference sequence). Trimming took 2 bases from V and 3 from J, leaving 10 bases between them.

There are many counts of this clonotype. The chain combines TRBV20-1 with TRBJ1-4; D remains unclear. V lost 3 bases, J lost 0 bases, and 5 bases lay in between. This CDR3 is built from 13 residues. Germline CDR1 and CDR2: DFQATT and SNEGSKA (reference sequence). The CDR3 is CSASRSTNEKLFF. CDR3 bases: TGCAGTGCTAGTAGGTCAACTAATGAAAAACTGTTTTTT.

This clonotype appeared many times. This chain uses TRBV7-2 with TRBJ2-3, with D possibly being TRBD1 or TRBD2 (6 bases each). The CDR3 consists of 14 residues. Germline V gene lookup returns CDR1 SGHTA and CDR2 FQGNSA. The germline V and J ends were trimmed by 1 base and 5 bases, with 10 bases remaining between them. DNA of the CDR3: TGTGCCAGCAGCTTAGAGGGGGGCGGAGATACGCAGTATTTT. Translation: CASSLEGGGDTQYF.

This clonotype was detected ten times or more. The rearrangement joins TRBV2 to TRBJ1-2; maybe TRBD1 (5 bases). Trimming shortened V by 10 bases and J by 5 bases, and 20 bases separated the two germline ends. CDR1 SNHLY and CDR2 FYNNEI come from the germline V gene. This CDR3 is built from 14 residues. CDR3 nucleotide sequence: TGTGCCACATCCTTCGGACACGCGGAATATGGCTACACCTTC. Its protein product is CATSFGHAEYGYTF.

At least ten counts were recorded for this clonotype. This chain links TRBV7-8 with TRBJ2-7; 9 bases agree with TRBD1. This CDR3 is built from 13 residues. Germline V lookup: CDR1 SGHVS, CDR2 FQNEAQ. V was clipped by 4 bases and J by 5 bases; unmatched bases: 3. CDR3 amino acids: CASSWDRVDEQYF. The CDR3 DNA reads TGTGCCAGCAGCTGGGACAGGGTTGACGAGCAGTACTTC. The full variable domain, with the rest looked up from reference TRBV7-8 and TRBJ2-7, is GAGVSQSPRYKVAKRGQDVALRCDPISGHVSLFWYQQALGQGPEFLTYFQNEAQLDKSGLPSDRFFAERPEGSVSTLKIQRTQQEDSAVYLCASSWDRVDEQYFGPGTRLTVT.

This clonotype was counted a few times. A much bigger clone sits one base away, suggesting this may be a read error. Since no conserved phenylalanine or tryptophan closes the CDR3, a read error is the likely cause. This chain joins TRBV29-1 and TRBJ2-1; unclear D gene. V dropped 5 bases and J dropped 7 bases, with 6 bases sitting between them. This CDR3 has 10 residues. Germline assignment: CDR1 SQVTM and CDR2 ANQGSEA. The CDR3 DNA reads TGCAGCGTTCTCCTGAATGAGCAGTTCTGC. It is translated as CSVLLNEQFC.

This clonotype was counted many times. V gene TRBV3-1 combines with J gene TRBJ1-1; D may be TRBD1 (5 bases). V was shortened by 8 bases and J by 3 bases, with 13 bases between the two germline ends. The CDR3 length is 13 residues. Looked up from germline, CDR1 is LGHDT and CDR2 is YNNKEL (reference sequence). The CDR3 loop is CASGGGVDTEAFF. In nucleotides, the CDR3 is TGTGCCAGCGGGGGAGGGGTGGACACTGAAGCTTTCTTT.